Only one count was recorded for the clone carrying this TCR beta chain. Its matching antigen is unknown. Combining a sample-barcoded 5' primer with a J-beta primer mix, a second PCR ran for roughly 6 to 11 cycles. Each CDR3 protein gets one entry after TCRdb re-called the 5' RACE reads with MiXCR. Among around 780,000 distinct CDR3 sequences listed, 56% were seen once. Germline V lookup: CDR1 SGHRS, CDR2 YFSETQ. CDR3 length: 15 residues. Trimming cost V 9 bases and J 0 bases; bases outside gene matches: 3. The entry originates in a study of blood T cells in healthy people across ages. Whole-study findings and limits: As age increased, TCR beta diversity per million T cells fell in a roughly linear fashion. TCR beta diversity tracked closely with naive T cell percentage.

This receptor was taken from a man in his forties in good health. The sample consisted of blood. The genes are TRBV5-1 and TRBJ2-1; 13 bases fit TRBD2. As DNA, the CDR3 is TGCGCCACGACTAGCGGGGGGAGCTCCTACAATGAGCAGTTCTTC. The encoded protein is CATTSGGSSYNEQFF.